The sequence of this TCR beta chain was determined in a study of T cell responses to AZD1222 COVID-19 vaccine. The study's findings and limits: Of spike-specific TCRs, nearly half reportedly target regions left unmutated in variants. Increased Spike-specific TCR breadth and depth were observed after two AZD1222 doses.

V dropped 6 bases and J dropped 3 bases, with 15 bases sitting between them. Germline values: CDR1 MNHEY, CDR2 SVGEGT. The CDR3 has 15 residues. Generated by immunoSEQ multiplex PCR, the TCRdb table keeps only in-frame clones and is missing some. Among 80,000 to 90,000 clones, approximately 88% were seen once, and the ten largest hold roughly 4.5%. Comments on this clone: What it binds is not known.

Sequencing was performed on peripheral blood, taken on day 0 of MenACWY control vaccination. This clonotype was sampled from an adult in good health. The gene calls are TRBV6-2 or TRBV6-3 and TRBJ1-5, with TRBD1 as a possible D gene (6 bases). The CDR3 sequence: CASSEGGAINQPQHF. DNA for the CDR3: TGTGCCAGCAGCGAGGGGGGGGCGATCAATCAGCCCCAGCATTTT.